The sequence of this T cell receptor beta chain was determined in a study of shared clonotypes between healthy human individuals. Findings and caveats of the study: The represented genetic and exposure-history diversity was limited by the small number of donors. When naive CD4 clonotypes were compared across a few donors, about 4.8% were shared. The sole specimen, blood, was sampled, and tissue repertoires likely differ.

This CDR3 is 15 amino acids long. Profiling relied on immunoSEQ multiplex PCR, and the TCRdb table lists in-frame clones only, not all of them. The table includes a few million clones, roughly 95% detected once. About this clone: Antigen: not known.

Terminally differentiated effector memory CD45RA+ cells were excluded by CCR7 positive selection of CD45RO-negative cells. The sequence was collected from a man aged 18-30 years in good health. Some clones in this sample may be carry-over from other donors' samples. J is TRBJ2-2 and V is TRBV21-1; the D call in the table, TRBD1, was not verified against the DNA. TRBV21-1 is flagged as a pseudogene. Sequenced sample: naive CD8+ T cells from PBMCs. The CDR3 loop reads CASGKQETNTGELFF. The CDR3 bases are TGTGCCAGCGGGAAACAGGAAACGAACACCGGGGAGCTGTTTTTT.